This TCR beta chain was profiled in a study of graft-versus-host responses after intestinal transplantation. Points on this clone: Antigen specificity is unknown.

Trimming stripped 3 bases from V and 0 bases from J, with 10 bases between. Germline V CDR1 and CDR2: SGDLS, YYNGEE. The length of the CDR3 is 14 residues. Study conclusions and caveats: Early post-transplant falls in HvG clones accompanied the peak levels of circulating GvH clones.

Grafts had their tissue processed, releasing intraepithelial and lamina propria lymphocytes. Only in-frame clones appear in the TCRdb table, and some are missing; sequencing was by immunoSEQ multiplex PCR. The sample lists around 3,400 clones, over 60% occurring once. The chain is built from TRBV9 and TRBJ2-7; D is perhaps TRBD2 (6 bases). The sequence was collected from a human patient who received an intestinal transplant, so some T cells may come from the graft donor. The sample in question was ileum tissue, obtained approximately 18 and 21 days after intestinal transplantation. DNA of the CDR3: TGTGCCAGCAGCGAAGGACTATACTCCTACGAGCAGTACTTC. Translation: CASSEGLYSYEQYF. The whole variable domain, filled in from reference TRBV9 and TRBJ2-7, reads DSGVTQTPKHLITATGQRVTLRCSPRSGDLSVYWYQQSLDQGLQFLIQYYNGEERAKGNILERFSAQQFPDLHSELNLSSLELGDSALYFCASSEGLYSYEQYFGPGTRLTVT.